The 10 T cell receptor beta chains presented below share a single source sample, sequenced in a study of identical twins. TCRdb passed the 5' RACE reads through MiXCR, listing each CDR3 protein once. The sample lists approximately 490,000 distinct CDR3 sequences, approximately 20% occurring once. The sample also formed part of further work on yellow fever vaccine responses in identical twins.

The sample taken for sequencing was CD4+ T cells sorted from blood. Receptor source: a woman aged 18-29 years in good health.

V and J are TRBV3-1 and TRBJ2-6; TRBD1 or TRBD2 may be the D gene (5 bases each). Trimming cost V 1 base and J 6 bases, with 10 bases left between them. The length of the CDR3 is 15 residues. Per the germline V gene, CDR1 is LGHDT and CDR2 is YNNKEL (reference sequence). The CDR3 region is CASSQALGVANVLTF. The CDR3 nucleotides read TGTGCCAGCAGCCAAGCTCTGGGGGTGGCCAACGTCCTGACTTTC.

This clonotype was detected only a few times. This chain links TRBV7-2 with TRBJ1-1; no firm D call. In germline, CDR1 is SGHTA, CDR2 FQGNSA. The V and J ends lost 0 bases and 8 bases respectively, with 10 bases between them. The CDR3 loop spans 13 amino acids. The CDR3 DNA is TGTGCCAGCAGCTTAGCAGCAGGAATAGAAGCTTTCTTT. It is translated as CASSLAAGIEAFF.

CDR3 in amino acids: CAISDSRNEQFF. CDR3 in DNA: TGTGCCATCAGTGATTCTCGCAATGAGCAGTTCTTC. V gene TRBV10-3 combines with J gene TRBJ2-1; D not certain. CDR1 is ENHRY and CDR2 is SYGVKD in the germline V gene. The V end was cut by 3 bases, the J end by 6 bases, with 6 bases between. The CDR3 sequence is 12 residues long.

The rearrangement uses TRBV7-9 and TRBJ2-3; D is undetermined. Germline V gene data show CDR1 as SEHNR and CDR2 as FQNEAQ (reference sequence). This CDR3 comprises 14 residues. Between the trimmed V and J ends, which lost 5 bases and 2 bases, there was a span of 11 bases. The chain's CDR3 is CASSIQDYTDTQYF. CDR3 nucleotides: TGTGCCAGCAGCATTCAAGATTACACAGATACGCAGTATTTT. Together with reference TRBV7-9 and TRBJ2-3, the CDR3 gives the full variable domain: DTGVSQNPRHKITKRGQNVTFRCDPISEHNRLYWYRQTLGQGPEFLTYFQNEAQLEKSRLLSDRFSAERPKGSFSTLEIQRTEQGDSAMYLCASSIQDYTDTQYFGPGTRLTVL.

In its sample, this clonotype was seen a few times. The genes are TRBV10-3 and TRBJ2-7, with D possibly matching TRBD2 (6 bases). V shed 2 bases and J shed 2 bases, with 10 bases lying between them. Germline V gene sequence: CDR1 ENHRY, CDR2 SYGVKD. There are 14 residues in the CDR3. The CDR3 DNA is TGTGCCATCAGTGAGCCCGGGAGAGCCTACGAGCAGTACTTC. Protein product: CAISEPGRAYEQYF.

This clonotype occurred a few times. The J gene is TRBJ1-1, the V gene TRBV10-1; a possible D gene is TRBD1 (5 bases). CDR1 is WNHNN, CDR2 SYGVQD, per germline (reference sequence). V was cut by 7 bases and J by 6 bases, with 15 bases left in between. This CDR3 region has 13 residues. The CDR3 loop is CASIGDSVAEAFF. The CDR3 nucleotides are TGCGCCAGCATAGGGGACTCGGTCGCTGAAGCTTTCTTT.

The chain's CDR3 is CASSPVSGTLEQYF. In nucleotides, the CDR3 is TGTGCCAGCTCACCAGTTAGCGGGACCCTCGAGCAGTACTTC. V and J are TRBV18 and TRBJ2-7; 8 bases agree with TRBD2. CDR1 is KGHSH and CDR2 is LQKENI in the germline V gene. Trimming cost V 2 bases and J 6 bases; bases outside gene matches: 6. The CDR3 totals 14 residues.

The V call is TRBV11-1, the J call TRBJ2-7, with 8 bases fitting TRBD2. Germline V gives CDR1 SGHAT, CDR2 FQDESV (reference sequence). The CDR3 runs to 13 residues. The V and J ends lost 5 bases and 5 bases, in that order; junction bases with no gene match: 5. The CDR3 sequence is CASSLSGTDEQYF. CDR3 in DNA: TGTGCCAGCAGCCTTAGCGGGACGGACGAGCAGTACTTC.

This clonotype was seen a handful of times. CDR3 sequence (DNA): TGCGCCAGCGCCCCAACTCGCTCTGGAAACACCATATATTTT. Translated, it gives CASAPTRSGNTIYF. This chain uses TRBV5-1 with TRBJ1-3; D unclear. There are 14 residues in the CDR3. Trimming shortened V by 7 bases and J by 0 bases, and 11 bases separated the two germline ends. The germline V gene has CDR1 SGHRS and CDR2 YFSETQ.

V usage is TRBV27 and J usage is TRBJ2-1; 13 positions agree with TRBD2. The germline V gene has CDR1 MNHEY and CDR2 SMNVEV (reference sequence). The CDR3 is 18 residues long. Unmatched junction bases numbered 11, after V lost 2 bases and J lost 7 bases. The CDR3 DNA follows: TGTGCCAGCAGTTTAGCCTTTACTAGCGGGGGGGCCGGGAATGAGCAGTTCTTC. Protein sequence: CASSLAFTSGGAGNEQFF.